Each of the 17 T cell receptor beta chains below was sequenced from the same sample in a study of Tregs in tolerant kidney transplant recipients. Profiling relied on immunoSEQ multiplex PCR, and the TCRdb table lists in-frame clones only, not all of them. The sample includes about 94,000 clones, 80% to 95% seen only once; the top ten take 0.46%. The sequencing used CD4+ T cells from blood, collected before the transplant. These receptors all come from a human donor who received a combined kidney and bone marrow transplant.

The V call is TRBV9, the J call TRBJ2-1, with TRBD1 identical over 11 bases. V lost 6 bases to trimming and J lost 9 bases; unmatched junction nucleotides: 11. The CDR3 is 15 amino acids. Germline V gene lookup returns CDR1 SGDLS and CDR2 YYNGEE. In nucleotides, the CDR3 is TGTGCCAGCACCCCGTGGGGACAGGGGGGTGTTGAGCAGTTCTTC. This sequence encodes CASTPWGQGGVEQFF.

This rearrangement joins TRBV7-9 to TRBJ2-7, with TRBD1 matching over 8 bases. This CDR3 is 12 amino acids long. The ends lost 5 bases at V and 9 bases at J; junction bases unmatched: 6. Germline lookup yields CDR1 SEHNR and CDR2 FQNEAQ (reference sequence). The CDR3 DNA reads TGTGCCAGCAGCCTGGACAGGGATCGGCAGTACTTC. Residues: CASSLDRDRQYF.

This clone was seen more than once but under ten times. The V and J genes are TRBV4-3 and TRBJ2-2, with 8 bases identical to TRBD1. The CDR3 has 15 residues. V dropped 3 bases and J dropped 9; count of bases not matched to a gene: 9. Germline V gives CDR1 LGHNA, CDR2 YSLEER. Written as DNA, the CDR3 is TGCGCCAGCAGCCAGGCGGACAGGGCCGAGAGGGAGCTGTTTTTT. Encoded protein: CASSQADRAERELFF.

The chain couples TRBV30 to TRBJ1-1; D remains ambiguous. Germline V lookup: CDR1 GTSNPN, CDR2 SVGIG (reference sequence). Trimming stripped 8 bases from V and 4 bases from J, with 17 bases between. The CDR3 totals 13 residues. The CDR3 reads CAGRAAAATEAFF. CDR3 nucleotides: TGTGCCGGGCGTGCGGCGGCGGCCACTGAAGCTTTCTTT.

This chain links TRBV7-8 with TRBJ1-2; TRBD1 is a possible D gene (5 bases). The CDR3 loop spans 17 amino acids. Trimming left V 1 base short and J 8 bases short, with 23 bases between. CDR1 and CDR2 from the germline V gene are SGHVS and FQNEAQ. CDR3 in amino acids: CASSLGRMAGGRTGYTF. CDR3 in DNA: TGTGCCAGCAGCTTAGGTCGAATGGCGGGGGGGAGGACCGGCTACACCTTC.

This clone was observed once. V gene TRBV6-5 combines with J gene TRBJ2-7; D is perhaps TRBD2 (5 bases). Germline values: CDR1 MNHEY, CDR2 SVGAGI. Trimming took off 6 bases at V and 6 bases at J, with 15 bases between the two ends. The CDR3 has 13 residues. CDR3 bases: TGTGCCAGCAGCCACCTTCGGGGAGCCGAGCAGTACTTC. Translation: CASSHLRGAEQYF.

The genes are TRBV5-1 and TRBJ2-5; 7 bases agree with TRBD1. This CDR3 has 14 amino acids. CDR1 is SGHRS, CDR2 YFSETQ, per germline. V lost 3 bases and J lost 1; bases outside the gene matches: 3. The CDR3 nucleotides read TGCGCCAGCAGCTGGGACAGTCTCCAAGAGACCCAGTACTTC. It specifies CASSWDSLQETQYF.

The chain employs TRBV5-1 and TRBJ2-7, with 9 bases fitting TRBD1. V gave up 3 bases and J gave up 2 bases; unmatched junction bases: 3. From germline, CDR1 is SGHRS and CDR2 YFSETQ. The CDR3 has 14 amino acids. The CDR3 nucleotides are TGCGCCAGCAGCTGGGGACAGGGAGCCTACGAGCAGTACTTC. This sequence encodes CASSWGQGAYEQYF.

The chain combines TRBV19 with TRBJ1-2, with 7 bases identical to TRBD1. V lost 5 bases, J lost 3 bases, and 6 bases stayed unmatched. The CDR3 runs to 14 residues. From germline, CDR1 is LNHDA and CDR2 SQIVND (reference sequence). CDR3 bases: TGTGCCAGTAGTCGCGGACAGGCGGACTATGGCTACACCTTC. This encodes CASSRGQADYGYTF.

This sequence joins TRBV6-1 and TRBJ1-2; 9 bases are a match to TRBD1. Per germline, CDR1 MNHNS and CDR2 SASEGT. CDR3 size: 15 residues. Trimming removed 6 bases from V and 0 bases from J; junction bases left unmatched: 5. DNA for the CDR3: TGTGCCAGCAGCGCGGGACAGGGTCCTAACTATGGCTACACCTTC. Translating it yields CASSAGQGPNYGYTF.

This sequence joins TRBV7-8 and TRBJ1-2; D is unclear. The germline V and J ends were trimmed by 0 bases and 4 bases, with 6 bases remaining between them. Germline V lookup: CDR1 SGHVS, CDR2 FQNEAQ. The CDR3 consists of 13 residues. The DNA of the CDR3 is TGTGCCAGCAGCTTAGCCCGGTTCTATGGCTACACCTTC. As protein: CASSLARFYGYTF.

This clone showed up just a few times. The chain has TRBV6-6 and TRBJ1-4; D ambiguous. The CDR3 runs to 15 residues. Trimming shortened V by 1 base and J by 3 bases, and 9 bases separated the two germline ends. In germline, CDR1 is MNHNY, CDR2 SVGAGI (reference sequence). The CDR3 nucleotides are TGTGCCAGCAGTTACTACGGGGAGGCTAATGAAAAACTGTTTTTT. This gives the protein CASSYYGEANEKLFF.

The V call is TRBV28, the J call TRBJ1-2, with a weak D call TRBD1 (5 bases). This CDR3 has 15 amino acids. V was clipped by 6 bases and J by 5 bases, with 19 bases between them. Per the germline V gene, CDR1 is MDHEN and CDR2 is SYDVKM. The DNA of the CDR3 is TGTGCCAGCAGCCTCCCGGGGGGAATGAGGTATGGCTACACCTTC. Protein sequence: CASSLPGGMRYGYTF.

This rearrangement joins TRBV14 to TRBJ2-1; D is uncertain. Trimming took off 4 bases at V and 5 bases at J, with 15 bases between the two ends. The germline V gene has CDR1 SGHDN and CDR2 FVKESK. CDR3 length: 15 residues. The CDR3 DNA follows: TGTGCCAGCAGCCCATTGTTGCAGGCAGACAATGAGCAGTTCTTC. Its protein is CASSPLLQADNEQFF. Using reference TRBV14 and TRBJ2-1 for the parts outside the CDR3, the full variable domain is EAGVTQFPSHSVIEKGQTVTLRCDPISGHDNLYWYRRVMGKEIKFLLHFVKESKQDESGMPNNRFLAERTGGTYSTLKVQPAELEDSGVYFCASSPLLQADNEQFFGPGTRLTVL.

The chain uses TRBV11-1 and TRBJ2-5, with 8 bases fitting TRBD2. CDR1 and CDR2 (germline): SGHAT, FQDESV (reference sequence). V lost 3 bases, J lost 2 bases, and 8 bases stayed unmatched. The CDR3 runs 16 residues. CDR3 protein: CASSFGASGLQETQYF. CDR3 DNA sequence: TGTGCCAGCAGCTTCGGTGCTAGCGGGTTACAAGAGACCCAGTACTTC.

The V call is TRBV6-5, the J call TRBJ1-1; D gene ambiguous. CDR1 is MNHEY and CDR2 is SVGAGI in the germline V gene. The CDR3 extends over 13 amino acids. The V and J ends lost 2 bases and 11 bases respectively, with 15 bases between them. The CDR3 coding sequence is TGTGCCAGCAGTTACGCTTCGTTAAAGGAGGCTTTCTTT. Translation: CASSYASLKEAFF.

The chain combines TRBV2 with TRBJ2-1; unclear D gene. This CDR3 has 13 amino acids. The V end was cut by 8 bases, the J end by 0 bases, with 8 bases between. Germline CDR1 is SNHLY and CDR2 is FYNNEI. In DNA, the CDR3 is TGTGCCAGCCATGCGAGCTCCTACAATGAGCAGTTCTTC. As protein: CASHASSYNEQFF.